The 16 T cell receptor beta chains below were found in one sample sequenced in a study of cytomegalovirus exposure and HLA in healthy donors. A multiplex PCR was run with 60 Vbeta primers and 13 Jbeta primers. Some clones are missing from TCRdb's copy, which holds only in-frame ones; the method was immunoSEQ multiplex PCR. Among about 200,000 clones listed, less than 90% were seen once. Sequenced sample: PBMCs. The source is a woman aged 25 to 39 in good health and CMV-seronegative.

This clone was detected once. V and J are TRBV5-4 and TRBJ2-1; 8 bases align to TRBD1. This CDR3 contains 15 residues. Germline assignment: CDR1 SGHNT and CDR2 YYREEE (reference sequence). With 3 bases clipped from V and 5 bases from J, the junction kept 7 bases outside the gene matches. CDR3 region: CASSSQGALNNEQFF. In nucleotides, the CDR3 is TGTGCCAGCAGCTCCCAGGGGGCGCTCAACAATGAGCAGTTCTTC.

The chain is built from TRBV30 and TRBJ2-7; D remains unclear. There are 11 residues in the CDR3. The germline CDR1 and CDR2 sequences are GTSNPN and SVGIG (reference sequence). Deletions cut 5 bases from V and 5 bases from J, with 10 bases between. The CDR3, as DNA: TGTGCCTGGGGTAATGGAGACGAGCAGTACTTC. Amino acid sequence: CAWGNGDEQYF.

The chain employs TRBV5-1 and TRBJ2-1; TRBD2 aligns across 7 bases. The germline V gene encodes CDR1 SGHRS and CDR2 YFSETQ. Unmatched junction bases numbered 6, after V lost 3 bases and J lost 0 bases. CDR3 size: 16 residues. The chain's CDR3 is CASSWGEGSSYNEQFF. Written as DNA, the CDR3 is TGCGCCAGCAGCTGGGGGGAGGGGAGCTCCTACAATGAGCAGTTCTTC.

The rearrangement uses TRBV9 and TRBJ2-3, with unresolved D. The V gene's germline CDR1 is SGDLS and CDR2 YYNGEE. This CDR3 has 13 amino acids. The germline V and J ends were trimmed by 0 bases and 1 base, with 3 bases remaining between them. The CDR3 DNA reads TGTGCCAGCAGCGTAGGGCGCACAGATACGCAGTATTTT. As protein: CASSVGRTDTQYF.

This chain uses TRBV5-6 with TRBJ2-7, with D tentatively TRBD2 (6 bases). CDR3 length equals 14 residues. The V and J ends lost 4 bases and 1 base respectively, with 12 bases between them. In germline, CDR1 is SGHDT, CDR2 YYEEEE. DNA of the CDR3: TGTGCCAGCAGCCCGGTGGGGGGTTCCTACGAGCAGTACTTC. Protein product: CASSPVGGSYEQYF.

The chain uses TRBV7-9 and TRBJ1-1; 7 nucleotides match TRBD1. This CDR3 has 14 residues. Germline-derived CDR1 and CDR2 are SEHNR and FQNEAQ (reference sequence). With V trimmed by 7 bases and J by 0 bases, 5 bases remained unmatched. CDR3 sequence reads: CASIQGQMNTEAFF. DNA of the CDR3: TGTGCCAGCATCCAGGGACAGATGAACACTGAAGCTTTCTTT.

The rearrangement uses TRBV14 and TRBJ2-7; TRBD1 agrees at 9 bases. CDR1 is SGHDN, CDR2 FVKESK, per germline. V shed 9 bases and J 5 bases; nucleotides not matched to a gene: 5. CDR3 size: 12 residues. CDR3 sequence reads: CASGQGRNEQYF. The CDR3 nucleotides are TGTGCCAGTGGACAGGGGCGGAACGAGCAGTACTTC.

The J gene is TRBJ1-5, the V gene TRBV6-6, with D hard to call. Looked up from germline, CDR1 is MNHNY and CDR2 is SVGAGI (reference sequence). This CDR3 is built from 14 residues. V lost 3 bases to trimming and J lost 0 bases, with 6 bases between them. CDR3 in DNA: TGTGCCAGCAGTTATGGAGCTAGCAATCAGCCCCAGCATTTT. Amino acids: CASSYGASNQPQHF.

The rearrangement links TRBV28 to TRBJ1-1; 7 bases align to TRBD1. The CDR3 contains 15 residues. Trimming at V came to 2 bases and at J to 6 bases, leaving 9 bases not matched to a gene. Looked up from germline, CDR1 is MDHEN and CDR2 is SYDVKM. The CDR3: CASSLLNTGDSEAFF. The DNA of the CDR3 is TGTGCCAGCAGTTTACTCAACACAGGGGACTCTGAAGCTTTCTTT.

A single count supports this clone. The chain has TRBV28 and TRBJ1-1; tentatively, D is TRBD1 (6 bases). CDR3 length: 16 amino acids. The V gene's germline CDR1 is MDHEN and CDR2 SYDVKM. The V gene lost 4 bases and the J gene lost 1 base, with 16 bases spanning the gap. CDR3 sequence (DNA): TGTGCCAGCAGTTCTCAAGAGGGGACAACGAACACTGAAGCTTTCTTT. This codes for CASSSQEGTTNTEAFF. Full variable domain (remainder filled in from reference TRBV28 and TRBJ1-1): DVKVTQSSRYLVKRTGEKVFLECVQDMDHENMFWYRQDPGLGLRLIYFSYDVKMKEKGDIPEGYSVSREKKERFSLILESASTNQTSMYLCASSSQEGTTNTEAFFGQGTRLTVV.

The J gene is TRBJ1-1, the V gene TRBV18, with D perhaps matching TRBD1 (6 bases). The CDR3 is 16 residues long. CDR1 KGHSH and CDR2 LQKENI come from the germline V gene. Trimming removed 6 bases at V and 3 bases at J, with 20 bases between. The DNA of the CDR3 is TGTGCCAGCTCCTTTCGAGGGGGGGGGCCGGACACTGAAGCTTTCTTT. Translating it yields CASSFRGGGPDTEAFF.

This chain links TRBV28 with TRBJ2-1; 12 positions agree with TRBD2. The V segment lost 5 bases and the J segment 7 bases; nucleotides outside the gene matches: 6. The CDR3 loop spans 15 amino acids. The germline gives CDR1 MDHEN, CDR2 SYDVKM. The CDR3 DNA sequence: TGTGCCAGCAGTCCACTAGCGGGGGGCCAAAATGAGCAGTTCTTC. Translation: CASSPLAGGQNEQFF.

The CDR3 region is CARRKTGSSYNEQFF. Written as DNA, the CDR3 is TGTGCCAGAAGGAAGACAGGGAGCTCCTACAATGAGCAGTTCTTC. The rearrangement joins TRBV6-6 to TRBJ2-1; 7 bases agree with TRBD1. Germline V lookup: CDR1 MNHNY, CDR2 SVGAGI (reference sequence). The CDR3 is 15 residues long. V lost 9 bases and J lost 0; bases outside the gene matches: 8.

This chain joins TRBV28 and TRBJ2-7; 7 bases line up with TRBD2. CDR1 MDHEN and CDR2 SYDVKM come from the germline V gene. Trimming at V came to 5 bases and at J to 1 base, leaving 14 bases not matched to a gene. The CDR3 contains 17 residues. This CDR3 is CASSPSGLRSGSYEQYF. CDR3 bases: TGTGCCAGCAGTCCTAGCGGTTTAAGAAGTGGGTCCTACGAGCAGTACTTC.

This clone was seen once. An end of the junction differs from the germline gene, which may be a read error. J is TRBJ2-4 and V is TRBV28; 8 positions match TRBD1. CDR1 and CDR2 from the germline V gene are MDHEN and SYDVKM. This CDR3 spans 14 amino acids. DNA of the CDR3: TGTGCCAGCAGTACGATATCCAGGGGGCGCGCTATCGACTTC. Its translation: CASSTISRGRAIDF.

CDR3 coding DNA: TGTGCCATTCAGGGGAGGGGGAACACCGGGGAGCTGTTTTTT. This sequence encodes CAIQGRGNTGELFF. V gene TRBV2 combines with J gene TRBJ2-2, with D possibly matching TRBD2 (7 bases). The CDR3 totals 14 residues. Germline CDR1 reads SNHLY; CDR2 reads FYNNEI. V dropped 10 bases and J dropped 1 base, with 13 bases sitting between them.